This entry lists 21 T cell receptor beta chains sequenced from one sample in a study of blood T cells in healthy people across ages. The authors ran a second PCR of 7 to 11 cycles using a sample-barcoded 5' primer and a J-beta primer mix. TCRdb re-called the 5' RACE reads through MiXCR, storing one row per CDR3 protein. The sample yields 1 million to 1.2 million distinct CDR3 sequences, about two fifths seen once. Sequencing input: blood. These receptors came from a man younger than 35 in good health.

This clonotype was observed a few times. The chain has TRBV13 and TRBJ1-4; no firm D call. Germline loops: CDR1 PRHDT, CDR2 FYEKMQ (reference sequence). Trimming took off 5 bases at V and 5 bases at J, with 9 bases between the two ends. This CDR3 comprises 13 residues. The DNA for the CDR3 is TGTGCCAGCAGCACCTACGGGAATGAAAAACTGTTTTTT. Translation gives CASSTYGNEKLFF.

This clonotype was seen a single time. Since a much larger clone is just one base distant, this may be a read error. The chain employs TRBV9 and TRBJ2-3, with TRBD2 matching 9 bases. Unmatched junction bases numbered 5, after V lost 0 bases and J lost 6 bases. Per the germline V gene, CDR1 is SGDLS and CDR2 is YYNGEE. The CDR3 has 15 amino acids. CDR3 nucleotides: TGTGCCAGCAGCGTAGAGCTAGCGGGGTCTGATACGCAGTATTTT. Protein: CASSVELAGSDTQYF.

This rearrangement joins TRBV7-9 to TRBJ1-1; no definite D call. The CDR3 covers 13 residues. CDR1 is SEHNR, CDR2 FQNEAQ, per germline (reference sequence). Trimming cost V 0 bases and J 6 bases, with 8 bases left between them. The CDR3 sequence: CASSLAPGPEAFF. For the CDR3, the DNA is TGTGCCAGCAGCTTAGCGCCGGGTCCTGAAGCTTTCTTT.

The table lists this clonotype with a few counts. V usage is TRBV7-9 and J usage is TRBJ2-4, with TRBD1 as a possible D gene (6 bases). V was trimmed by 7 bases and J by 13 bases, leaving 20 bases between them. Germline V CDR1 and CDR2: SEHNR, FQNEAQ (reference sequence). The CDR3 loop spans 13 amino acids. CDR3 protein: CASTPTKGDEQYF. The CDR3 coding sequence is TGTGCCAGCACTCCCACGAAGGGGGATGAGCAGTACTTC. Full variable domain (remainder filled in from reference TRBV7-9 and TRBJ2-4): DTGVSQNPRHKITKRGQNVTFRCDPISEHNRLYWYRQTLGQGPEFLTYFQNEAQLEKSRLLSDRFSAERPKGSFSTLEIQRTEQGDSAMYLCASTPTKGDEQYFGAGTRLSVL.

The CDR3 DNA reads as TGCGCCAGCAGCCAAGATGGCGGAAGACATGAAAAACTGTTTTTT. Translation: CASSQDGGRHEKLFF. The chain carries TRBV4-3 and TRBJ1-4; D is ambiguous. V dropped 0 bases and J dropped 6 bases, with 11 bases sitting between them. CDR1 is LGHNA and CDR2 is YSLEER in the germline V gene. The CDR3 runs to 15 residues.

This sequence joins TRBV10-3 and TRBJ2-2; 8 bases agree with TRBD1. The CDR3 extends over 15 amino acids. Germline assignment: CDR1 ENHRY and CDR2 SYGVKD. Trimming cost V 8 bases and J 5 bases; bases outside gene matches: 10. The CDR3 spells CAIASTGERTGELFF. The DNA of the CDR3 is TGTGCCATCGCCTCGACAGGGGAAAGAACCGGGGAGCTGTTTTTT.

The genes are TRBV12-3 or TRBV12-4 and TRBJ1-2; D is possibly TRBD1 (5 bases). With 6 bases removed from V and 8 bases from J, the gap between germline ends came to 16 bases. The CDR3 consists of 13 residues. The CDR3 DNA reads TGTGCCAGCAGCTACGGGACTGGGGAGGGCTACACCTTC. Its translation is CASSYGTGEGYTF.

The J gene is TRBJ1-5, the V gene TRBV28; D perhaps matches TRBD1 (5 bases). Germline CDR1 is MDHEN and CDR2 is SYDVKM. The V and J ends lost 8 bases and 9 bases respectively, with 14 bases between them. The CDR3 is 12 amino acids. The CDR3 spells CASGGAVSPQHF. The CDR3 DNA follows: TGTGCCAGCGGAGGGGCCGTCTCGCCCCAGCATTTT. Complete variable domain (other parts from reference TRBV28 and TRBJ1-5): DVKVTQSSRYLVKRTGEKVFLECVQDMDHENMFWYRQDPGLGLRLIYFSYDVKMKEKGDIPEGYSVSREKKERFSLILESASTNQTSMYLCASGGAVSPQHFGDGTRLSIL.

The count of this clonotype is one. This sequence joins TRBV4-2 and TRBJ1-1; 9 nucleotides align to TRBD1. Trimming took 4 bases from V and 4 from J; bases not matched to a gene: 4. In germline, CDR1 is LGHNA, CDR2 YNFKEQ. This CDR3 spans 14 amino acids. CDR3 sequence: CASSPHRGPTEAFF. The DNA for the CDR3 is TGTGCCAGCAGCCCCCACAGGGGGCCCACTGAAGCTTTCTTT.

Only a few counts were recorded for this clonotype. The gene calls are TRBV29-1 and TRBJ2-7; D might be TRBD1 or TRBD2, each matching 5 bases. Germline V lookup: CDR1 SQVTM, CDR2 ANQGSEA. The CDR3 runs 14 residues. V was clipped by 1 base and J by 2 bases, with 12 bases between them. The CDR3 bases are TGCAGCGTTGAAGGGGACGGGGTTGCCTACGAGCAGTACTTC. This codes for CSVEGDGVAYEQYF.

A note on this clonotype: The junction and the germline gene differ at one end; a read error may be behind it. CDR3 DNA: TGTGCCGGCAGCCGGGGTGCGGCTGAAGCTTTCTTT. This translates into CAGSRGAAEAFF. This chain joins TRBV12-3 or TRBV12-4 and TRBJ1-1; D gene unclear. The CDR3 is made up of 12 amino acids.

This chain uses TRBV11-1 with TRBJ1-1; possible D gene TRBD1, 5 bases. V was trimmed by 4 bases and J by 5 bases, leaving 17 bases between them. Germline V gene lookup returns CDR1 SGHAT and CDR2 FQDESV (reference sequence). This CDR3 has 15 residues. The chain's CDR3 is CASSSNSGFGTEAFF. The CDR3 DNA reads TGTGCCAGCAGCTCCAATTCAGGGTTTGGGACTGAAGCTTTCTTT.

V usage is TRBV11-2 and J usage is TRBJ2-1, with 10 bases that match TRBD1. Germline loops: CDR1 SGHAT, CDR2 FQNNGV. Trimming at V came to 5 bases and at J to 5 bases, leaving 6 bases not matched to a gene. The CDR3 runs to 15 residues. The CDR3 sequence is CASSARDRGNNEQFF. The CDR3 DNA sequence: TGTGCCAGCAGCGCCCGGGACAGGGGTAACAATGAGCAGTTCTTC. Drawing the rest from reference TRBV11-2 and TRBJ2-1, the complete variable domain is EAGVAQSPRYKIIEKRQSVAFWCNPISGHATLYWYQQILGQGPKLLIQFQNNGVVDDSQLPKDRFSAERLKGVDSTLKIQPAKLEDSAVYLCASSARDRGNNEQFFGPGTRLTVL.

V gene TRBV27 combines with J gene TRBJ1-4; tentatively, D is TRBD1 (6 bases). The CDR3 is 14 residues long. V shed 3 bases and J shed 7 bases, with 12 bases lying between them. The germline gives CDR1 MNHEY, CDR2 SMNVEV (reference sequence). The CDR3 DNA reads TGTGCCAGCAGTTTCCAGGGGAAAGGTGAAAAACTGTTTTTT. Residues: CASSFQGKGEKLFF.

V and J are TRBV11-1 and TRBJ1-1, with a possible D match to TRBD1 (6 bases). The length of the CDR3 is 17 residues. Germline values: CDR1 SGHAT, CDR2 FQDESV (reference sequence). Trimming left V 0 bases short and J 4 bases short, with 18 bases between. Written as DNA, the CDR3 is TGTGCCAGCAGCTTAGCCCTCCGGTTGGGAGGGGGCACTGAAGCTTTCTTT. Its protein product is CASSLALRLGGGTEAFF.

This sequence joins TRBV4-3 and TRBJ2-1, with D possibly being TRBD2 (5 bases). This CDR3 is built from 14 residues. Germline loops: CDR1 LGHNA, CDR2 YSLEER. Trimming stripped 2 bases from V and 2 bases from J, with 7 bases between. The CDR3 loop is CASSQTGTYNEQFF. The CDR3, as DNA: TGCGCCAGCAGCCAAACCGGGACCTACAATGAGCAGTTCTTC.

This clonotype was recorded once. A clone one base away is much larger, so this may be a read error. CDR3: CAIRGTENYGYTF. In nucleotides, the CDR3 is TGTGCCATCAGGGGGACAGAGAACTATGGCTACACCTTC. The chain is built from TRBV10-3 and TRBJ1-2; 7 nucleotides match TRBD1. The CDR3 has 13 residues. Per germline, CDR1 ENHRY and CDR2 SYGVKD. The V gene end was trimmed by 6 bases and the J gene end by 2 bases; junction bases not matched to a gene: 3.

V gene TRBV7-2 combines with J gene TRBJ1-1; 7 bases map to TRBD1. The CDR3 sequence is 15 residues long. The germline V gene encodes CDR1 SGHTA and CDR2 FQGNSA. Unmatched junction bases numbered 10, after V lost 5 bases and J lost 4 bases. CDR3 amino acids: CASSQQTGRSTEAFF. The CDR3 coding sequence is TGTGCCAGCAGCCAACAGACAGGGCGCTCCACTGAAGCTTTCTTT.

The DNA for the CDR3 is TGCGCCAGCAGCTCCCCCGCATGGAGCTCCTACAATGAGCAGTACTTC. Protein product: CASSSPAWSSYNEQYF. The chain is built from TRBV5-1 and TRBJ2-1, with D unresolved. The J call is doubtful: the DNA matches TRBJ2-7 better. Germline CDR1 and CDR2: SGHRS and YFSETQ. This CDR3 spans 16 amino acids.

This rearrangement joins TRBV4-3 to TRBJ1-3; tentative D call: TRBD1 (6 bases). Trimming stripped 1 base from V and 7 bases from J, with 11 bases between. This CDR3 has 14 residues. CDR1 is LGHNA, CDR2 YSLEER, per germline. CDR3 DNA: TGCGCCAGCAGCCAAGCTGGACAGAGGAACACCATATATTTT. Amino acid sequence: CASSQAGQRNTIYF.

This clonotype appeared a few times. V is TRBV2 and J is TRBJ1-5; D is ambiguous. Trimming left V 7 bases short and J 7 bases short, with 14 bases between. This CDR3 contains 13 residues. Germline lookup yields CDR1 SNHLY and CDR2 FYNNEI. The CDR3 spells CASTFSIQQPQHF. DNA for the CDR3: TGTGCCAGCACCTTTTCGATCCAACAGCCCCAGCATTTT.